This T cell receptor beta chain was obtained from a study of T cell repertoires in cytomegalovirus infection. Study information: Evidence of both CMV infection and a matching HLA type came from public TCR beta signatures.

V lost 3 bases, J lost 1 base, and 12 bases lay in between. In germline, CDR1 is SGHVS, CDR2 FNYEAQ. This CDR3 has 15 residues. Points from the study as a whole: What dominated the ex vivo response were HLA-C-restricted CMV-specific TCR beta clonotypes.

This clonotype has a count of ten or more. Its antigen is unidentified. TCRdb recomputed calls from the reads with MiXCR, one row per CDR3 protein. The sample includes 550,000 to 850,000 distinct CDR3 sequences, 33% of them seen just once. The specimen comprised cultured PBMCs, sampled from culture after CMV antigen stimulation. This TCR was recovered from a human donor in good health (CMV status not recorded). Some clones in this sample may be carry-over from other donors' samples. This chain links TRBV7-6 with TRBJ1-1, with a weak D call TRBD1 (6 bases). This CDR3 reads CASSFLPRGNTEAFF. CDR3 sequence (DNA): TGTGCCAGCAGCTTTTTGCCCAGGGGGAACACTGAAGCTTTCTTT.